This TCR beta chain was captured in a study of T cell responses to AZD1222 COVID-19 vaccine. Only in-frame clones appear in the TCRdb table, and some are missing; sequencing was by immunoSEQ multiplex PCR. Among 150,000 to 250,000 clones listed, 80% to 95% were seen once. Trimming took off 2 bases at V and 0 bases at J, with 19 bases between the two ends. The CDR3 has 19 amino acids. Germline-derived CDR1 and CDR2 are MNHNS and SASEGT. The V call is TRBV6-1, the J call TRBJ1-4; no firm D call. The specimen comprised peripheral blood, sampled 28 days after the second AZD1222 dose. This clonotype was obtained from an adult who received the AZD1222 COVID-19 vaccine. This CDR3 reads CASSELSQRILATNEKLFF. The DNA of the CDR3 is TGTGCCAGCAGTGAACTATCACAGAGGATCTTGGCAACTAATGAAAAACTGTTTTTT.